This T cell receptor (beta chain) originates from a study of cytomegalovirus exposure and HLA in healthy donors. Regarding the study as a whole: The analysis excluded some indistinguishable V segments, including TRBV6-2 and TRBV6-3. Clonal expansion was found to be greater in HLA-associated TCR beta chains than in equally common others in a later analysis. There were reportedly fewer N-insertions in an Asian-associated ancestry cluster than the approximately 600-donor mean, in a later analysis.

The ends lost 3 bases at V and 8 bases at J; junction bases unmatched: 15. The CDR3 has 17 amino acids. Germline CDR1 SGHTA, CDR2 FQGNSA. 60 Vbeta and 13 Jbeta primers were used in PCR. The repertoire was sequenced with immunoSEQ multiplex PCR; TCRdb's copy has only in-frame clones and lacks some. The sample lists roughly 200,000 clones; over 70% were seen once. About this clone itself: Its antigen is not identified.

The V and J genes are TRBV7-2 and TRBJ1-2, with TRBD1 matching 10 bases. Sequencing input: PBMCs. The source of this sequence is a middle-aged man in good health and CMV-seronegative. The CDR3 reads CASSFRDRGNVGRGYTF. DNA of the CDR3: TGTGCCAGCAGCTTCCGGGACAGGGGAAACGTAGGTCGGGGCTACACCTTC.